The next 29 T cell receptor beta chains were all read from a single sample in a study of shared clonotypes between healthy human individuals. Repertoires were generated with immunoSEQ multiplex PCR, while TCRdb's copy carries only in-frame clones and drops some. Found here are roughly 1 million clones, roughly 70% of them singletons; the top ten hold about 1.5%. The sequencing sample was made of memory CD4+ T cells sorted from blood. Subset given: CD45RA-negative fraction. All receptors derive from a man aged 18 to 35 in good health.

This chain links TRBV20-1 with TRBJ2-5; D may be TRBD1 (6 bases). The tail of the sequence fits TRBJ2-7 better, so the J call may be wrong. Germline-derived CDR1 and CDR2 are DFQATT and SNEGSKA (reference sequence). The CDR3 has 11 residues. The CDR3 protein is CSGQSTYEQYF. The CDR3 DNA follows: TGCAGCGGACAGTCTACCTACGAGCAGTACTTC.

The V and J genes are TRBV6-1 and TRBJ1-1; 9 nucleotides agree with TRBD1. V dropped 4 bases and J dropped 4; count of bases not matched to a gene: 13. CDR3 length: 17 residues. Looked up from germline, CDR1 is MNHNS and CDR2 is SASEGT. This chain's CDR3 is CASSVDPGQGRGTEAFF. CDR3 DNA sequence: TGTGCCAGCAGTGTAGACCCGGGACAGGGTAGGGGCACTGAAGCTTTCTTT.

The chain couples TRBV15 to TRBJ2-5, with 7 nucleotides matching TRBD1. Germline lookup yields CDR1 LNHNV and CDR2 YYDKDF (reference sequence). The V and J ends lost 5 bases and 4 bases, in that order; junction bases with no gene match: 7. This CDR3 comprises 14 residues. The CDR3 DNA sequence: TGTGCCACCAGCGGCTGGACAGGCTCAGAGACCCAGTACTTC. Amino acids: CATSGWTGSETQYF.

This CDR3 is CASSPQQANYEQYF. In DNA, the CDR3 is TGTGCCAGCAGCCCACAACAGGCGAACTACGAGCAGTACTTC. This sequence joins TRBV11-2 and TRBJ2-7; a weak D match, TRBD1 (5 bases). The V and J ends lost 5 bases and 3 bases respectively, with 14 bases between them. Germline CDR1 SGHAT, CDR2 FQNNGV. CDR3 length: 14 amino acids. The variable domain in full, with the rest retrieved from reference TRBV11-2 and TRBJ2-7, is EAGVAQSPRYKIIEKRQSVAFWCNPISGHATLYWYQQILGQGPKLLIQFQNNGVVDDSQLPKDRFSAERLKGVDSTLKIQPAKLEDSAVYLCASSPQQANYEQYFGPGTRLTVT.

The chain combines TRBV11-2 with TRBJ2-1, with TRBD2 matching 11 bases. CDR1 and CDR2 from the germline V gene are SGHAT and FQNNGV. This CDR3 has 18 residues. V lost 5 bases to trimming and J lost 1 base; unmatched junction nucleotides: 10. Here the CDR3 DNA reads TGTGCCAGCAGCCTCCGACTAGCGGGGTTAGGGTCCTACAATGAGCAGTTCTTC. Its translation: CASSLRLAGLGSYNEQFF.

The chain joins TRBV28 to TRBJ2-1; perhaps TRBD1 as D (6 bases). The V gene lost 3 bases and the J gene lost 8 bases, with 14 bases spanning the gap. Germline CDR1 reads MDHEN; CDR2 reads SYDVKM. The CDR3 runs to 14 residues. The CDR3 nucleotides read TGTGCCAGCAGTTTGAGGCAGGGGATGGATGAGCAGTTCTTC. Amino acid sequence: CASSLRQGMDEQFF.

CDR3 nucleotide sequence: TGTGCCACCAGCAGGAACCTAGCGGGGATCAAGGGAGAGACCCAGTACTTC. Protein sequence: CATSRNLAGIKGETQYF. The gene calls are TRBV15 and TRBJ2-5, with 9 bases that match TRBD2. CDR1 and CDR2 from the germline V gene are LNHNV and YYDKDF (reference sequence). V shed 3 bases, J shed 4 bases, and the junction held 12 bases outside the gene matches. This CDR3 spans 17 amino acids.

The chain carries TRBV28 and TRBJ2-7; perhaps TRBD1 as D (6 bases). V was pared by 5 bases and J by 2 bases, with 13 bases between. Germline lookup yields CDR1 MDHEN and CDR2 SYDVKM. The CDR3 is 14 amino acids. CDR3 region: CASSTRTVTYEQYF. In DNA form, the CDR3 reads TGTGCCAGCAGTACCAGGACAGTAACCTACGAGCAGTACTTC.

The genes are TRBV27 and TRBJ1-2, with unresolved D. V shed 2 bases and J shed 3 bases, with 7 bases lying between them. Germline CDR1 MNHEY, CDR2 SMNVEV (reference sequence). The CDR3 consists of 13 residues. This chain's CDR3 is CASSLNGYYGYTF. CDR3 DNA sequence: TGTGCCAGCAGTTTAAACGGTTACTATGGCTACACCTTC.

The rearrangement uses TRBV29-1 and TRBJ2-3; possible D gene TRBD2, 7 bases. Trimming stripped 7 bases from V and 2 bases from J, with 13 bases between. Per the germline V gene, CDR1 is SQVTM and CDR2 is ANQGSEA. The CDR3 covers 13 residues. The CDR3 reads CSAGGGYTDTQYF. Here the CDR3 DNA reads TGCAGCGCGGGGGGCGGATACACAGATACGCAGTATTTT.

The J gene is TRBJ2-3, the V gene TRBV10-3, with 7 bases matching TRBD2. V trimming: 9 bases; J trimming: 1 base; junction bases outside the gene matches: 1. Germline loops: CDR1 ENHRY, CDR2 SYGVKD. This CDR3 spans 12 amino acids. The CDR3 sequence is CAIGGGTDTQYF. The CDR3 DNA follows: TGTGCCATTGGGGGGGGCACAGATACGCAGTATTTT.

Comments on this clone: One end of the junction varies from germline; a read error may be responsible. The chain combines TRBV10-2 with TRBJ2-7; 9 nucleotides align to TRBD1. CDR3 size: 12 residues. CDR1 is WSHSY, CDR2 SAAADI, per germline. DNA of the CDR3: TGCGCCAGCAGTGAGGGGGACAGGGAAAATTTCTTC. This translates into CASSEGDRENFF.

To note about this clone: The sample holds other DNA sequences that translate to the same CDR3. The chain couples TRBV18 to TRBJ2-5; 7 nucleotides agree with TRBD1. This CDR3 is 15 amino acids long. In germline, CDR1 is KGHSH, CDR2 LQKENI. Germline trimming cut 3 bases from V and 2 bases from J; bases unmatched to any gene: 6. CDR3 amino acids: CASSPRQGPQETQYF. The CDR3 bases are TGTGCCAGCTCACCCAGACAGGGCCCTCAAGAGACCCAGTACTTC.

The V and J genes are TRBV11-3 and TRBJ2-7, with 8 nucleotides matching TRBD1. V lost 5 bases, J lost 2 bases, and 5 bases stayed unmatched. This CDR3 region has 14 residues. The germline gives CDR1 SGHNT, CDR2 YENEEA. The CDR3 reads CASSPQGGPYEQYF. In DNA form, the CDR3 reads TGTGCCAGCAGCCCACAGGGGGGACCCTACGAGCAGTACTTC.

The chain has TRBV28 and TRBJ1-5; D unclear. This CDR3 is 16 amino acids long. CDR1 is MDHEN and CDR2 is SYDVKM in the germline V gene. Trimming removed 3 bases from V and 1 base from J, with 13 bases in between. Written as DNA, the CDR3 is TGTGCCAGCAGTTTGAATAGACTGGGAAGCAATCAGCCCCAGCATTTT. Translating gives CASSLNRLGSNQPQHF.

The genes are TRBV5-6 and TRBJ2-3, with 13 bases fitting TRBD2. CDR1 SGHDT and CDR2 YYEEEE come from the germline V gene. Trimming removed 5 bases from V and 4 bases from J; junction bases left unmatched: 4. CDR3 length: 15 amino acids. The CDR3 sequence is CASRSGLAGADTQYF. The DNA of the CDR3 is TGTGCCAGCAGATCTGGACTAGCGGGAGCAGATACGCAGTATTTT.

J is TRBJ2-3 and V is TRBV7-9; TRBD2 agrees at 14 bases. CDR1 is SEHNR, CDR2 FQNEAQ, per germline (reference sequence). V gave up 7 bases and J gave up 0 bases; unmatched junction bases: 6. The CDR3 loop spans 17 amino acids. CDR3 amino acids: CASNGLAGGLSTDTQYF. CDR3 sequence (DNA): TGTGCCAGCAACGGACTAGCGGGAGGCCTTAGCACAGATACGCAGTATTTT.

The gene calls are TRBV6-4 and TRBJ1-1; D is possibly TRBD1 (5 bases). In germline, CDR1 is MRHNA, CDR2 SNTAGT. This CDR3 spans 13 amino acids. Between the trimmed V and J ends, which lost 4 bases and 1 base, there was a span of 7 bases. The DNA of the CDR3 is TGTGCCAGCAGTGCAGGGTGGAACACTGAAGCTTTCTTT. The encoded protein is CASSAGWNTEAFF.

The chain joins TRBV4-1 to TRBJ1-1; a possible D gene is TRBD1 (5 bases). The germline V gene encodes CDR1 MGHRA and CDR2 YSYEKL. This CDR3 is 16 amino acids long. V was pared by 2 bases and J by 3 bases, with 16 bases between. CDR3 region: CASSQPWGLGDTEAFF. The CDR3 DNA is TGCGCCAGCAGCCAACCTTGGGGCCTTGGCGACACTGAAGCTTTCTTT.

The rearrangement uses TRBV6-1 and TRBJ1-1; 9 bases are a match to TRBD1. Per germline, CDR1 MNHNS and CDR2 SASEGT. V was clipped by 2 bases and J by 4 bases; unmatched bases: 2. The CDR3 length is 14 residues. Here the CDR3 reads CASSEMDRGTEAFF. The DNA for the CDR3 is TGTGCCAGCAGTGAAATGGACAGGGGCACTGAAGCTTTCTTT.

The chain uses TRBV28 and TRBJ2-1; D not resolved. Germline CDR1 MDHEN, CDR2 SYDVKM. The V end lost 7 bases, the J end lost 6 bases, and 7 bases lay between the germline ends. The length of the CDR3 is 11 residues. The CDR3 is CASTRINEQFF. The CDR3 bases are TGTGCCAGCACCCGAATCAATGAGCAGTTCTTC.

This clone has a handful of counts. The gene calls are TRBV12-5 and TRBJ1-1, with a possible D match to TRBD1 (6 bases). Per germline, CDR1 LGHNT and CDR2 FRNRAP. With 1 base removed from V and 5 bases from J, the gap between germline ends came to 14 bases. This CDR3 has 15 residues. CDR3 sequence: CASGLGETGRTEAFF. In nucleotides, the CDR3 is TGTGCTAGTGGTTTGGGGGAAACAGGGAGGACTGAAGCTTTCTTT.

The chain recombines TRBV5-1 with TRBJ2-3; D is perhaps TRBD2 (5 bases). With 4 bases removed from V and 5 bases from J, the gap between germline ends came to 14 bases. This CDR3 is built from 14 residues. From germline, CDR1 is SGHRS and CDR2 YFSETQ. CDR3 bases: TGCGCCAGCAGCGGAGGCGGACTTGGAGATACGCAGTATTTT. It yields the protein CASSGGGLGDTQYF.

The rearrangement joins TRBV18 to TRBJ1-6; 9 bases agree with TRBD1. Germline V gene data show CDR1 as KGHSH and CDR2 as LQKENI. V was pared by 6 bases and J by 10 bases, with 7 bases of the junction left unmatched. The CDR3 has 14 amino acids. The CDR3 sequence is CASSPGTGSSPLHF. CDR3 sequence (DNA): TGTGCCAGCTCCCCCGGGACAGGGTCATCACCCCTCCACTTT. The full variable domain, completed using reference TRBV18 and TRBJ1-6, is NAGVMQNPRHLVRRRGQEARLRCSPMKGHSHVYWYRQLPEEGLKFMVYLQKENIIDESGMPKERFSAEFPKEGPSILRIQQVVRGDSAAYFCASSPGTGSSPLHFGNGTRLTVT.

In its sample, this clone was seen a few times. The CDR3 protein is CASRLAEGNTGELFF. Here the CDR3 DNA reads TGTGCCAGTAGGCTAGCGGAGGGGAACACCGGGGAGCTGTTTTTT. The chain employs TRBV19 and TRBJ2-2; the match to TRBD2 covers 7 bases. V lost 6 bases and J lost 1; bases outside the gene matches: 5. The germline V gene has CDR1 LNHDA and CDR2 SQIVND (reference sequence). This CDR3 comprises 15 residues.

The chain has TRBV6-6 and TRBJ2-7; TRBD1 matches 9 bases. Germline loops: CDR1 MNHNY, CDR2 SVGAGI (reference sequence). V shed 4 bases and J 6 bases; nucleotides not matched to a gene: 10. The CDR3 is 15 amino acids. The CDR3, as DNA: TGTGCCAGCAGTTCATCGGAGACAGGGGGATCCGAGCAGTACTTC. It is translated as CASSSSETGGSEQYF.

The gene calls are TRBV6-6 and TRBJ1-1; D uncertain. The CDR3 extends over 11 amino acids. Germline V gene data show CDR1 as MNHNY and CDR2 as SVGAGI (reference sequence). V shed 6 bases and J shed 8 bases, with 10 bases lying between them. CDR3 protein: CASSQRDEAFF. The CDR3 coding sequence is TGTGCCAGCAGCCAGAGAGACGAAGCTTTCTTT.

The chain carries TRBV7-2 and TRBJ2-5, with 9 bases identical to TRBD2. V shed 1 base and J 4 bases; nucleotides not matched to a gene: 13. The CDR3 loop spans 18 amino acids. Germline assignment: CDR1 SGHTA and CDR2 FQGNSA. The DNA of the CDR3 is TGTGCCAGCAGCTTAGGCCGTAGTAGCGGGGGACGTTTAGAGACCCAGTACTTC. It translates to CASSLGRSSGGRLETQYF.

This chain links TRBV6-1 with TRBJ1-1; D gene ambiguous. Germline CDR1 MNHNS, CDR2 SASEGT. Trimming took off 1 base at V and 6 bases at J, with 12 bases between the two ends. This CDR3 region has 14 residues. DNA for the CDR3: TGTGCCAGCAGTGAAGTGTCGGCTTATTCTGAAGCTTTCTTT. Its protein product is CASSEVSAYSEAFF.